These 23 T cell receptor beta chains were sequenced from one sample in a study of identical twins. TCRdb passed the 5' RACE reads through MiXCR, listing each CDR3 protein once. The table has about 470,000 distinct CDR3 sequences, roughly 26% seen once. In addition, the sample was reused for a study of T cells expressing NK-cell markers.

Sequencing was done on a sample of CD4+ T cells sorted from blood. These receptors were collected from a woman under 30 in good health.

Written as DNA, the CDR3 is TGCAGTGCTAGAGATTGGCCTCGACGCAATGAGCAGTTCTTC. The encoded protein is CSARDWPRRNEQFF. The chain is built from TRBV20-1 and TRBJ2-1; D remains ambiguous. V was shortened by 0 bases and J by 6 bases, with 12 bases between the two germline ends. The CDR3 covers 14 residues. Germline loops: CDR1 DFQATT, CDR2 SNEGSKA (reference sequence).

The chain joins TRBV7-9 to TRBJ2-3, with 7 bases aligning to TRBD2. Unmatched junction bases numbered 9, after V lost 5 bases and J lost 4 bases. Germline-derived CDR1 and CDR2 are SEHNR and FQNEAQ (reference sequence). The CDR3 loop spans 15 amino acids. DNA for the CDR3: TGTGCCAGCAGCCCGATGGGGGGGGGTGCAGATACGCAGTATTTT. Protein: CASSPMGGGADTQYF. Full variable domain (missing parts from reference TRBV7-9 and TRBJ2-3): DTGVSQNPRHKITKRGQNVTFRCDPISEHNRLYWYRQTLGQGPEFLTYFQNEAQLEKSRLLSDRFSAERPKGSFSTLEIQRTEQGDSAMYLCASSPMGGGADTQYFGPGTRLTVL.

This sequence joins TRBV6-6 and TRBJ2-7; TRBD1 aligns across 7 bases. Germline values: CDR1 MNHNY, CDR2 SVGAGI (reference sequence). CDR3 size: 14 residues. Trimming took 6 bases from V and 4 from J; bases not matched to a gene: 9. The CDR3 loop reads CASSSGDSSYEQYF. For the CDR3, the DNA is TGTGCCAGCAGCTCCGGGGACAGTTCTTACGAGCAGTACTTC.

This clonotype occurred a few times. The chain has TRBV14 and TRBJ2-1, with unresolved D. Germline V CDR1 and CDR2: SGHDN, FVKESK. The V and J ends lost 0 bases and 3 bases respectively, with 12 bases between them. CDR3 size: 16 residues. The CDR3 DNA follows: TGTGCCAGCAGCCAAGATCTAGGCAGGAGCTACAATGAGCAGTTCTTC. This encodes CASSQDLGRSYNEQFF.

This clonotype turned up a few times. The chain recombines TRBV10-2 with TRBJ1-4; no clear D gene. V was clipped by 4 bases and J by 6 bases, with 15 bases between them. The CDR3 contains 15 residues. Germline assignment: CDR1 WSHSY and CDR2 SAAADI. Written as DNA, the CDR3 is TGCGCCAGCAGTGGCCCCCGGGCCCAGGATGAAAAACTGTTTTTT. Translating it yields CASSGPRAQDEKLFF.

The chain carries TRBV7-9 and TRBJ2-1, with 9 nucleotides matching TRBD2. V lost 3 bases to trimming and J lost 5 bases; unmatched junction nucleotides: 5. This CDR3 contains 15 residues. Germline V CDR1 and CDR2: SEHNR, FQNEAQ (reference sequence). In nucleotides, the CDR3 is TGTGCCAGCAGCTTGTACAGCGGGAGGAACAATGAGCAGTTCTTC. It encodes CASSLYSGRNNEQFF. Combining the CDR3 with reference TRBV7-9 and TRBJ2-1 gives the whole variable domain DTGVSQNPRHKITKRGQNVTFRCDPISEHNRLYWYRQTLGQGPEFLTYFQNEAQLEKSRLLSDRFSAERPKGSFSTLEIQRTEQGDSAMYLCASSLYSGRNNEQFFGPGTRLTVL.

The V gene is TRBV21-1, the J gene TRBJ1-1. TRBV21-1 is given as a pseudogene. The CDR3 totals 8 residues. CDR3 in DNA: TGTGCCATCCAGGAAGCTTTCTTT. It specifies CAIQEAFF.

The chain links TRBV7-2 to TRBJ2-2; D might be TRBD1 or TRBD2, each matching 5 bases. The germline gives CDR1 SGHTA, CDR2 FQGNSA. V was pared by 6 bases and J by 5 bases, with 16 bases between. The CDR3 is 15 amino acids. The CDR3 sequence: CASRSPGPATGELFF. CDR3 bases: TGTGCCAGCAGATCTCCGGGACCAGCAACCGGGGAGCTGTTTTTT.

This clonotype was seen more than once but under ten times. The rearrangement links TRBV4-1 to TRBJ2-3, with D perhaps TRBD1 or TRBD2 (5 bases each). Per the germline V gene, CDR1 is MGHRA and CDR2 is YSYEKL. This CDR3 spans 13 amino acids. The V and J ends lost 3 bases and 8 bases respectively, with 12 bases between them. The chain's CDR3 is CASSQGVKVTQYF. The CDR3 coding sequence is TGCGCCAGCAGCCAGGGGGTTAAGGTTACGCAGTATTTT.

The chain recombines TRBV5-1 with TRBJ2-5; D call uncertain. V gave up 4 bases and J gave up 5 bases, with 12 bases separating them. The CDR3 covers 13 residues. Per germline, CDR1 SGHRS and CDR2 YFSETQ. This chain's CDR3 is CASSPYHSETQYF. The CDR3 DNA sequence: TGCGCCAGCAGCCCGTACCATTCGGAGACCCAGTACTTC.

V is TRBV9 and J is TRBJ2-1; D possibly uses TRBD1 or TRBD2 (6 bases each). V was trimmed by 0 bases and J by 5 bases, leaving 12 bases between them. CDR1 is SGDLS and CDR2 is YYNGEE in the germline V gene. The CDR3 spans 15 residues. The CDR3 nucleotides are TGTGCCAGCAGCGTAGGCAGGGGACTTGACAATGAGCAGTTCTTC. It is translated as CASSVGRGLDNEQFF.

CDR3 sequence reads: CSVDGGLETQYF. The CDR3 region has the DNA TGCAGCGTTGACGGGGGGCTAGAGACCCAGTACTTC. The chain employs TRBV29-1 and TRBJ2-5; tentatively, D is TRBD2 (7 bases). The CDR3 loop spans 12 amino acids. V lost 3 bases and J 4 bases, leaving 9 bases between the germline ends. The germline CDR1 and CDR2 sequences are SQVTM and ANQGSEA. The full variable domain, with the rest looked up from reference TRBV29-1 and TRBJ2-5, is SAVISQKPSRDICQRGTSLTIQCQVDSQVTMMFWYRQQPGQSLTLIATANQGSEATYESGFVIDKFPISRPNLTFSTLTVSNMSPEDSSIYLCSVDGGLETQYFGPGTRLLVL.

This clonotype was picked up a small number of times. The chain has TRBV5-1 and TRBJ2-2; D gene ambiguous. CDR1 SGHRS and CDR2 YFSETQ come from the germline V gene. This CDR3 spans 15 amino acids. Between the trimmed V and J ends, which lost 4 bases and 3 bases, there was a span of 13 bases. In nucleotides, the CDR3 is TGCGCCAGCAGCCCTGATCCCCGGGACACCGGGGAGCTGTTTTTT. Its translation: CASSPDPRDTGELFF.

This clonotype was seen more than once but under ten times. The rearrangement joins TRBV5-8 to TRBJ2-6, with D tentatively TRBD1 (6 bases). Per germline, CDR1 SGHTS and CDR2 YDEGEE. The ends were cut back, 3 bases at V and 0 bases at J, with 10 bases in the middle. The CDR3 spans 16 residues. This chain's CDR3 is CASSWYRASGANVLTF. In DNA form, the CDR3 reads TGTGCCAGCAGCTGGTACAGGGCCTCTGGGGCCAACGTCCTGACTTTC.

This clonotype was seen once. The CDR3 DNA follows: TGTGCCAGCAGGGTAGCGGGAGTCCGCTACGAGCAGTACTTC. Protein sequence: CASRVAGVRYEQYF. The chain is built from TRBV6-1 and TRBJ2-7, with 9 positions matching TRBD2. The V gene's germline CDR1 is MNHNS and CDR2 SASEGT. This CDR3 contains 14 residues. The V and J ends lost 6 bases and 3 bases, in that order; junction bases with no gene match: 6.

This chain uses TRBV12-3 or TRBV12-4 with TRBJ2-7; 7 nucleotides match TRBD1. CDR3 length: 15 amino acids. V gave up 4 bases and J gave up 0 bases; unmatched junction bases: 6. DNA of the CDR3: TGTGCCAGCAGTTCGGGACAGAAATCCTCCTACGAGCAGTACTTC. Protein: CASSSGQKSSYEQYF.

The chain uses TRBV12-3 or TRBV12-4 and TRBJ1-1; D is undetermined. Trimming stripped 8 bases from V and 8 bases from J, with 12 bases between. The CDR3 runs 11 residues. Here the CDR3 DNA reads TGTGCCAGCTCACCCCGCGCCGAAGCTTTCTTT. Protein: CASSPRAEAFF.

The gene calls are TRBV7-9 and TRBJ2-1; D is unresolved. The V end was cut by 6 bases, the J end by 12 bases, with 15 bases between. Germline V gives CDR1 SEHNR, CDR2 FQNEAQ (reference sequence). This CDR3 contains 12 residues. The CDR3 here is CASSQISTVQFF. The CDR3 coding sequence is TGTGCCAGCAGTCAAATCTCTACTGTGCAGTTCTTC.

The chain combines TRBV2 with TRBJ1-1; 7 bases align to TRBD1. CDR3 length equals 13 residues. From germline, CDR1 is SNHLY and CDR2 FYNNEI. Trimming removed 8 bases from V and 2 bases from J; junction bases left unmatched: 5. The CDR3 nucleotides read TGTGCCAGCGCCGGGGACAGAAACACTGAAGCTTTCTTT. Its translation: CASAGDRNTEAFF.

The chain uses TRBV6-2 or TRBV6-3 and TRBJ2-7; D is perhaps TRBD2 (6 bases). The CDR3 totals 13 residues. V was pared by 2 bases and J by 3 bases, with 8 bases between. In germline, CDR1 is MNHEY, CDR2 SVGEGT. CDR3: CASSYGTHYEQYF. CDR3 nucleotides: TGTGCCAGCAGTTACGGGACTCACTACGAGCAGTACTTC.

In this sample, this clonotype turned up a few times. V usage is TRBV20-1 and J usage is TRBJ2-5; D gene ambiguous. V gave up 6 bases and J gave up 3 bases, with 14 bases separating them. The germline V gene has CDR1 DFQATT and CDR2 SNEGSKA (reference sequence). CDR3 length: 13 amino acids. The chain's CDR3 is CSARASVEETQYF. The CDR3 DNA sequence: TGCAGTGCCCGAGCCAGCGTAGAAGAGACCCAGTACTTC.

In this sample, this clonotype turned up a few times. The rearrangement links TRBV6-1 to TRBJ2-1, with a weak D call TRBD2 (6 bases). V was clipped by 4 bases and J by 6 bases, with 16 bases between them. Germline V gene sequence: CDR1 MNHNS, CDR2 SASEGT. This CDR3 is built from 15 residues. CDR3 sequence: CASSGPGLRLNEQFF. CDR3 sequence (DNA): TGTGCCAGCAGTGGGCCGGGACTTCGCCTCAATGAGCAGTTCTTC.

The chain carries TRBV5-1 and TRBJ2-5; no definite D call. V was clipped by 0 bases and J by 3 bases, with 6 bases between them. Germline V gene sequence: CDR1 SGHRS, CDR2 YFSETQ. The CDR3 is made up of 13 amino acids. The DNA for the CDR3 is TGCGCCAGCAGCTTGGCTTTAAAAGAGACCCAGTACTTC. Translating gives CASSLALKETQYF.